This is a list of T cell receptor beta chains from one sample in a study of blood T cell repertoires in COVID-19. Profiled with immunoSEQ multiplex PCR; TCRdb holds only in-frame clones, not every one. This sample carries roughly 66,000 clones, 91% of them seen once, and the ten largest clones take around 6.7%. The sample was peripheral blood. The receptors were sampled from a human donor in a cohort sampled during active COVID-19. CDR3s include the opening cysteine and the closing phenylalanine or tryptophan.

>TRBJ2-7|TRBV4-3
CASSQVGLQGEQYF
>TRBJ1-5|TRBV12-5
CASGRGNQPQHF
>TRBJ2-1|TRBV11-3
CASSLGALGEQFF
>TRBJ2-4|TRBV27
CASSPFISAKNIQYF
>TRBJ2-7|TRBV30
CAWSVGEAKSYEQYF
>TRBJ2-2|TRBV19
CASRTDTESTGELFF
>TRBJ2-1|TRBV5-6
CASSLAPGDYNEQFF
>TRBJ1-5|TRBV28
CASIGGLNQPQHF
>TRBJ2-2|TRBV18
CASSRDRENTGELFF
>TRBJ2-3|TRBV19
CASSLGRAVVTDTQYF
>TRBJ2-7|TRBV5-1
CASSLAPGGDYEQYF
>TRBJ2-5|TRBV3-1/TRBV3-2
CASSQVNVRVVQETQYF
>TRBJ2-3|TRBV6-2/TRBV6-3
CASSYGEGEFSDTQYF
>TRBJ1-1|TRBV20-1
CSANGNTEAFF